These T cell receptor beta chains were read from a single sample in a study of beta chain features in type 1 diabetes. Assay used: immunoSEQ multiplex PCR; TCRdb lists only in-frame clones, some missing. Of around 710,000 clones in the sample, under 15% were seen once. Sequencing was done on a sample of naive CD4+ T cells from blood. The receptors originated from a young man with type 1 diabetes. Each CDR3 is given with its conserved first and last residue. The order of the fields is CDR3 length, clone size, V gene, D gene, J gene, CDR3 protein, CDR3 DNA. The D gene is left open where the match is weak. Where a row states a size, it is once, few, many or the class of an expanded clone; other rows omit it.

cdr3_length: 14; clone_size: few; v_call: TRBV7-3; d_call: -; j_call: TRBJ2-5; cdr3_aa: CASSFAGQQETQYF; cdr3_nt: TGTGCCAGCAGCTTTGCGGGACAGCAAGAGACCCAGTACTTC
cdr3_length: 15; clone_size: -; v_call: TRBV30; d_call: -; j_call: TRBJ2-2; cdr3_aa: CAWSTDRMNTGELFF; cdr3_nt: TGTGCCTGGAGCACTGACAGGATGAACACCGGGGAGCTGTTTTTT
cdr3_length: 14; clone_size: -; v_call: TRBV4-2; d_call: -; j_call: TRBJ2-2; cdr3_aa: CASSQRRQTGELFF; cdr3_nt: TGTGCCAGCAGCCAACGTAGACAGACCGGGGAGCTGTTTTTT
cdr3_length: 14; clone_size: few; v_call: TRBV6-5; d_call: -; j_call: TRBJ1-2; cdr3_aa: CASSYDTGRGGYTF; cdr3_nt: TGTGCCAGCAGTTACGACACGGGGAGAGGAGGCTACACCTTC
cdr3_length: 14; clone_size: few; v_call: TRBV29-1; d_call: -; j_call: TRBJ2-2; cdr3_aa: CSVRRQTNTGELFF; cdr3_nt: TGCAGCGTTCGAAGACAGACGAACACCGGGGAGCTGTTTTTT
cdr3_length: 15; clone_size: few; v_call: TRBV7-9; d_call: TRBD1; j_call: TRBJ2-1; cdr3_aa: CASSPPGGSYNEQFF; cdr3_nt: TGTGCCAGCAGCCCCCCAGGGGGTTCTTACAATGAGCAGTTCTTC
cdr3_length: 11; clone_size: -; v_call: TRBV6-5; d_call: -; j_call: TRBJ1-3; cdr3_aa: CASRNGNTIYF; cdr3_nt: TGTGCCAGCAGGAACGGAAACACCATATATTTT
cdr3_length: 13; clone_size: -; v_call: TRBV25-1; d_call: -; j_call: TRBJ2-1; cdr3_aa: CASSEEVGNEQFF; cdr3_nt: TGTGCCAGCAGTGAGGAGGTAGGCAATGAGCAGTTCTTC
cdr3_length: 15; clone_size: few; v_call: TRBV4-3; d_call: TRBD1; j_call: TRBJ2-7; cdr3_aa: CASSQDYGTVYEQYF; cdr3_nt: TGCGCCAGCAGCCAAGATTACGGGACAGTCTACGAGCAGTACTTC
cdr3_length: 14; clone_size: few; v_call: TRBV28; d_call: -; j_call: TRBJ1-2; cdr3_aa: CASSPSGDHYGYTF; cdr3_nt: TGTGCCAGCAGTCCCTCAGGCGATCACTATGGCTACACCTTC
cdr3_length: 16; clone_size: -; v_call: TRBV7-9; d_call: TRBD2; j_call: TRBJ2-5; cdr3_aa: CASSTRLAGLQETQYF; cdr3_nt: TGTGCCAGCAGCACGCGACTAGCGGGGTTACAAGAGACCCAGTACTTC
cdr3_length: 16; clone_size: few; v_call: TRBV7-2; d_call: -; j_call: TRBJ1-2; cdr3_aa: CASSSPRQGKVDGYTF; cdr3_nt: TGTGCCAGCAGCTCCCCCCGGCAGGGGAAGGTTGATGGCTACACCTTC
cdr3_length: 11; clone_size: -; v_call: TRBV7-9; d_call: -; j_call: TRBJ2-5; cdr3_aa: CASSSGSAQYF; cdr3_nt: TGTGCCAGCAGCTCGGGCAGCGCCCAGTACTTC
cdr3_length: 15; clone_size: few; v_call: TRBV5-1; d_call: -; j_call: TRBJ2-1; cdr3_aa: CASSLGGVAYNEQFF; cdr3_nt: TGCGCCAGCAGCTTGGGTGGGGTAGCCTACAATGAGCAGTTCTTC
cdr3_length: 12; clone_size: -; v_call: TRBV12-5; d_call: -; j_call: TRBJ1-5; cdr3_aa: CASGWSGSPQHF; cdr3_nt: TGTGCTAGTGGGTGGAGTGGATCGCCCCAGCATTTT
cdr3_length: 16; clone_size: -; v_call: TRBV7-8; d_call: TRBD1; j_call: TRBJ2-1; cdr3_aa: CASSSRTGSSYNEQFF; cdr3_nt: TGTGCCAGCAGCTCCCGGACAGGGAGCTCCTACAATGAGCAGTTCTTC
cdr3_length: 15; clone_size: -; v_call: TRBV2; d_call: -; j_call: TRBJ1-6; cdr3_aa: CASRTRGSHNSPLHF; cdr3_nt: TGTGCCAGCAGAACCAGAGGCAGCCATAATTCACCCCTCCACTTT
cdr3_length: 15; clone_size: -; v_call: TRBV2; d_call: TRBD1; j_call: TRBJ1-2; cdr3_aa: CASRDGGQGNHGYTF; cdr3_nt: TGTGCCAGCAGGGATGGGGGACAGGGTAATCATGGCTACACCTTC
cdr3_length: 16; clone_size: -; v_call: TRBV7-9; d_call: -; j_call: TRBJ2-4; cdr3_aa: CASSLGPDGTKNIQYF; cdr3_nt: TGTGCCAGCAGCTTAGGGCCCGACGGCACCAAAAACATTCAGTACTTC
cdr3_length: 16; clone_size: few; v_call: TRBV5-4; d_call: -; j_call: TRBJ2-1; cdr3_aa: CASSFFLASIYNEQFF; cdr3_nt: TGTGCCAGCAGCTTTTTCTTGGCTAGCATATACAATGAGCAGTTCTTC
cdr3_length: 14; clone_size: -; v_call: TRBV29-1; d_call: -; j_call: TRBJ1-1; cdr3_aa: CSTTQGTLNTEAFF; cdr3_nt: TGCAGCACCACTCAGGGGACGCTGAACACTGAAGCTTTCTTT
cdr3_length: 13; clone_size: -; v_call: TRBV30; d_call: -; j_call: TRBJ1-5; cdr3_aa: CACSSGDGQPQHF; cdr3_nt: TGTGCCTGCTCGTCAGGGGACGGCCAGCCCCAGCATTTT
cdr3_length: 14; clone_size: few; v_call: TRBV2; d_call: TRBD2; j_call: TRBJ2-4; cdr3_aa: CASSEALAGGIQYF; cdr3_nt: TGTGCCAGCAGTGAGGCGTTAGCGGGGGGCATTCAGTACTTC
cdr3_length: 14; clone_size: few; v_call: TRBV6-5; d_call: -; j_call: TRBJ2-5; cdr3_aa: CASSPTGGQETQYF; cdr3_nt: TGTGCCAGCAGCCCGACCGGCGGCCAAGAGACCCAGTACTTC
cdr3_length: 15; clone_size: -; v_call: TRBV19; d_call: -; j_call: TRBJ2-1; cdr3_aa: CASSPAGTYYNEQFF; cdr3_nt: TGTGCCAGTAGTCCCGCCGGGACTTACTACAATGAGCAGTTCTTC
cdr3_length: 12; clone_size: -; v_call: TRBV7-9; d_call: -; j_call: TRBJ1-5; cdr3_aa: CASSLDAQPQHF; cdr3_nt: TGTGCCAGCAGCTTAGATGCCCAGCCCCAGCATTTT
cdr3_length: 14; clone_size: -; v_call: TRBV13; d_call: TRBD1; j_call: TRBJ2-7; cdr3_aa: CASTRDRGLREQYF; cdr3_nt: TGTGCCAGCACGAGGGACAGGGGGCTTCGCGAGCAGTACTTC
cdr3_length: 13; clone_size: few; v_call: TRBV11-3; d_call: -; j_call: TRBJ2-7; cdr3_aa: CASSAGEDYEQYF; cdr3_nt: TGTGCCAGCAGCGCAGGGGAGGATTACGAGCAGTACTTC
cdr3_length: 18; clone_size: -; v_call: TRBV14; d_call: TRBD2; j_call: TRBJ2-1; cdr3_aa: CASSQMRSIAGTYNEQFF; cdr3_nt: TGTGCCAGCAGCCAGATGCGGTCGATAGCGGGGACCTACAATGAGCAGTTCTTC
cdr3_length: 15; clone_size: -; v_call: TRBV5-6; d_call: TRBD1; j_call: TRBJ2-5; cdr3_aa: CASSPDRGLQETQYF; cdr3_nt: TGTGCCAGCAGCCCGGACAGGGGCCTACAAGAGACCCAGTACTTC
cdr3_length: 15; clone_size: -; v_call: TRBV7-2; d_call: -; j_call: TRBJ2-7; cdr3_aa: CASSSGALISYEQYF; cdr3_nt: TGTGCCAGCAGCTCGGGGGCTCTAATCTCCTACGAGCAGTACTTC
cdr3_length: 16; clone_size: few; v_call: TRBV9; d_call: TRBD1; j_call: TRBJ2-2; cdr3_aa: CASSLTGGLVTGELFF; cdr3_nt: TGTGCCAGCAGCCTCACAGGGGGCTTAGTCACCGGGGAGCTGTTTTTT
cdr3_length: 16; clone_size: few; v_call: TRBV29-1; d_call: TRBD1; j_call: TRBJ1-5; cdr3_aa: CSVGTGQGGKNQPQHF; cdr3_nt: TGCAGCGTTGGGACAGGCCAGGGGGGAAAGAATCAGCCCCAGCATTTT
cdr3_length: 13; clone_size: -; v_call: TRBV29-1; d_call: -; j_call: TRBJ1-2; cdr3_aa: CSVEQGPVDGYTF; cdr3_nt: TGCAGCGTTGAACAGGGTCCAGTTGATGGCTACACCTTC
cdr3_length: 20; clone_size: -; v_call: TRBV11-3; d_call: TRBD2; j_call: TRBJ2-1; cdr3_aa: CASSLGPSGGGQSSYNEQFF; cdr3_nt: TGTGCCAGCAGCTTAGGCCCCAGCGGGGGGGGACAAAGCTCCTACAATGAGCAGTTCTTC
cdr3_length: 11; clone_size: -; v_call: TRBV7-9; d_call: -; j_call: TRBJ2-7; cdr3_aa: CASSLAAEQYF; cdr3_nt: TGTGCCAGCAGCTTAGCGGCAGAGCAGTACTTC
cdr3_length: 15; clone_size: -; v_call: TRBV28; d_call: -; j_call: TRBJ2-3; cdr3_aa: CASSFAGRNTDTQYF; cdr3_nt: TGTGCCAGCAGTTTTGCGGGACGAAACACAGATACGCAGTATTTT
cdr3_length: 14; clone_size: few; v_call: TRBV19; d_call: -; j_call: TRBJ2-5; cdr3_aa: CASSTRRQIETQYF; cdr3_nt: TGTGCCAGTAGTACCAGAAGACAGATAGAGACCCAGTACTTC
cdr3_length: 13; clone_size: few; v_call: TRBV27; d_call: -; j_call: TRBJ2-1; cdr3_aa: CASTPAGYNEQFF; cdr3_nt: TGTGCCAGCACCCCAGCGGGTTACAATGAGCAGTTCTTC
cdr3_length: 15; clone_size: -; v_call: TRBV9; d_call: -; j_call: TRBJ2-3; cdr3_aa: CASSVVGGVTDTQYF; cdr3_nt: TGTGCCAGCAGCGTAGTAGGGGGGGTCACAGATACGCAGTATTTT
cdr3_length: 16; clone_size: few; v_call: TRBV7-9; d_call: -; j_call: TRBJ1-3; cdr3_aa: CASSLSGPRSGNTIYF; cdr3_nt: TGTGCCAGCAGCTTATCGGGGCCCCGCTCTGGAAACACCATATATTTT